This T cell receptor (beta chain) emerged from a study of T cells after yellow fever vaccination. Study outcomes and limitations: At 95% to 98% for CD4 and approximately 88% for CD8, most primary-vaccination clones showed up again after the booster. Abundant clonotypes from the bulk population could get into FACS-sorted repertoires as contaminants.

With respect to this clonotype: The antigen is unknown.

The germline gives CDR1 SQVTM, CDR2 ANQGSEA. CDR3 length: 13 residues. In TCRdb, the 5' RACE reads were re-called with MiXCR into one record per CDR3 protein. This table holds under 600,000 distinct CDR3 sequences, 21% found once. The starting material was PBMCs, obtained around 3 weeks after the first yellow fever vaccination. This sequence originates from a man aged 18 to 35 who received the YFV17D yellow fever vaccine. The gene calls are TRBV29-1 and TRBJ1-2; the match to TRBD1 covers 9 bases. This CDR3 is CITGTGLDYGYTF. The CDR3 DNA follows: TGCATCACCGGGACAGGGTTGGACTATGGCTACACCTTC. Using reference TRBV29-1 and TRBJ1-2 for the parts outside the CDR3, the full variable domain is SAVISQKPSRDICQRGTSLTIQCQVDSQVTMMFWYRQQPGQSLTLIATANQGSEATYESGFVIDKFPISRPNLTFSTLTVSNMSPEDSSIYLCITGTGLDYGYTFGSGTRLTVV.